This TCR beta chain was observed in a study of graft-versus-host responses after intestinal transplantation. The wider study: Transplants were multivisceral, liver-intestinal, or isolated intestinal. Every recipient had anti-thymocyte globulin induction and around three years of tacrolimus plus steroids.

This table comes from immunoSEQ multiplex PCR, and its TCRdb copy is limited to in-frame clones, with some not included. Among roughly 93,000 clones, 85% to 95% were seen once, and the ten largest hold roughly 0.49%. J lost 3 bases, V lost 1 base, and 5 bases had no gene match. CDR3 size: 16 residues. Germline V gene lookup returns CDR1 MGHRA and CDR2 YSYEKL. Study conclusions and caveats: Levels of circulating GvH clones at their peak were associated with early post-transplant HvG declines. The presence of high graft-versus-host to host-versus-graft clonal ratios in allografts characterized patients with graft-donor T cell macrochimerism.

This clone has just a few counts. As yet, its antigen is unknown. The sequencing here drew on unstimulated CD8+ T cells sorted from spleen or lymph node cells, taken before intestinal transplant. This clonotype was sampled from a human donor who received an intestinal transplant. This chain joins TRBV4-1 and TRBJ1-3, with 8 positions matching TRBD1. The CDR3 protein is CASSQAQGAFGNTIYF. CDR3 nucleotide sequence: TGCGCCAGCAGCCAAGCGCAGGGGGCATTTGGAAACACCATATATTTT.